The clone carrying this TCR beta chain came up a few times. This specimen comes from a study of blood T cell repertoires in COVID-19. Study as a whole: Samples came from the United States, Italy and Spain, spanning acute and convalescent COVID-19. PBMCs, B-cell-depleted T cells, or T cells provided the cDNA or gDNA that made up the material.

Per the authors' pipeline: The authors estimated nucleated cell counts from reference gene primer amplification. Here immunoSEQ multiplex PCR was the method, and the copy in TCRdb shows in-frame clones only, minus some. V and J calls and clone size are as listed in that table; D and trimming were resolved from the DNA. The sample yields tens of thousands of clones, about 88% seen once. CDR3 length equals 13 residues. From germline, CDR1 is MNHEY and CDR2 SVGEGT. Trimming pared 0 bases from V and 6 bases from J, leaving 7 bases between. Sequenced material: peripheral blood. The chain couples TRBV6-2 or TRBV6-3 to TRBJ2-3; perhaps TRBD1 as D (5 bases). The receptor was derived from a human donor in a cohort sampled during active COVID-19. CDR3 amino acids: CASSYSGADTQYF. The CDR3, as DNA: TGTGCCAGCAGTTACTCAGGGGCGGATACGCAGTATTTT.